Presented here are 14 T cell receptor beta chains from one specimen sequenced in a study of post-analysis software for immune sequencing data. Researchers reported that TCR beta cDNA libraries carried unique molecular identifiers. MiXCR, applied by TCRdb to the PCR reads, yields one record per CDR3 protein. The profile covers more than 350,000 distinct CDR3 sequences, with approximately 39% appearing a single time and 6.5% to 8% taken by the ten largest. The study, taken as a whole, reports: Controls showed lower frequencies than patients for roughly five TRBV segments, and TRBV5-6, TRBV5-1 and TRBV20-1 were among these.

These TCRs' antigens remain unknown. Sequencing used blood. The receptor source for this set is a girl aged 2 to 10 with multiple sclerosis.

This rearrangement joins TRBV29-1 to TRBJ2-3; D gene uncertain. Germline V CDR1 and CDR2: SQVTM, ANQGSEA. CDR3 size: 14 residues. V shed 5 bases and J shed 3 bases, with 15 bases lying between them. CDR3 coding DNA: TGCAGCGTTCAAAGCGCCAGTGTGACAGATACGCAGTATTTT. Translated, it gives CSVQSASVTDTQYF.

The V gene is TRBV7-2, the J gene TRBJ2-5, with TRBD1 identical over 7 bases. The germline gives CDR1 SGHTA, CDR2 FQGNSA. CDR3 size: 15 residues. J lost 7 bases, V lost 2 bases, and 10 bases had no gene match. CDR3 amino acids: CASSLQGTATGTQYF. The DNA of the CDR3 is TGTGCCAGCAGCTTACAAGGGACAGCCACCGGGACCCAGTACTTC.

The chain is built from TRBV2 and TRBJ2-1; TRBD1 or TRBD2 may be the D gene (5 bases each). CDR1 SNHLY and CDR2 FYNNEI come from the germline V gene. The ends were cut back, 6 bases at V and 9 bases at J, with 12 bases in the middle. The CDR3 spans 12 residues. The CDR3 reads CASRREGIEQFF. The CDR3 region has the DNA TGTGCCAGCAGACGAGAGGGGATTGAGCAGTTCTTC.

CDR3 sequence: CASSQAVAASGRSDEQFF. The CDR3 nucleotides read TGCGCCAGCAGCCAAGCGGTGGCGGCTAGCGGGAGGAGCGATGAGCAGTTCTTC. The V call is TRBV4-3, the J call TRBJ2-1, with 11 bases lining up with TRBD2. The CDR3 runs to 18 residues. With 1 base clipped from V and 8 bases from J, the junction kept 13 bases outside the gene matches. Germline CDR1 and CDR2: LGHNA and YSLEER.

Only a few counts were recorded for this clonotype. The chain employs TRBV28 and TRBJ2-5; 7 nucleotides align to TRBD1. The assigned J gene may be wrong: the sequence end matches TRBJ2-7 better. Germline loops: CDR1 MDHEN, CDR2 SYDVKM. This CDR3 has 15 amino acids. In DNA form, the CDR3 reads TGTGCCAGCAGTCCCAAGCAAGGGGGCCTGGACGAGCAGTACTTC. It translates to CASSPKQGGLDEQYF.

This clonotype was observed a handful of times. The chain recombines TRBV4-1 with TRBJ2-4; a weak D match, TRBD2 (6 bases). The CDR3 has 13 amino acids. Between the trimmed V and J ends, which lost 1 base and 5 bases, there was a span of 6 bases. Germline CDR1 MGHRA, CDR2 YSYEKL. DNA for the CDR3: TGCGCCAGCAGCCAAGCGGGGGAAAACATTCAGTACTTC. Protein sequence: CASSQAGENIQYF.

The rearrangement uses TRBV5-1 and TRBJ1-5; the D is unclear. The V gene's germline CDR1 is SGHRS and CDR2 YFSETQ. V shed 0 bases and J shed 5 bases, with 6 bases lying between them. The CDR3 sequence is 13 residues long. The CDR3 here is CASSLANDQPQHF. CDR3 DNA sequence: TGCGCCAGCAGCTTGGCAAATGATCAGCCCCAGCATTTT. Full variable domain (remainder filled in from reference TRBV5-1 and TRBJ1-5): KAGVTQTPRYLIKTRGQQVTLSCSPISGHRSVSWYQQTPGQGLQFLFEYFSETQRNKGNFPGRFSGRQFSNSRSEMNVSTLELGDSALYLCASSLANDQPQHFGDGTRLSIL.

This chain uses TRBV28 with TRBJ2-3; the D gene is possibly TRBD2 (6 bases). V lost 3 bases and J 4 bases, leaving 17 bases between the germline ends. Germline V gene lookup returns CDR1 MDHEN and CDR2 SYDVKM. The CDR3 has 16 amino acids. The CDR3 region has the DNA TGTGCCAGCAGTTTTGAGGTACGGGAGTCGGCAGATACGCAGTATTTT. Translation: CASSFEVRESADTQYF.

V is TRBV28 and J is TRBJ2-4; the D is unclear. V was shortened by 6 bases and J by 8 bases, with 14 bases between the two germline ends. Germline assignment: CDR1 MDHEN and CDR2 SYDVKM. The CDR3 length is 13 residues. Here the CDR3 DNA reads TGTGCCAGCAGCCGAACGGATATCGACATTCAGTACTTC. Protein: CASSRTDIDIQYF.

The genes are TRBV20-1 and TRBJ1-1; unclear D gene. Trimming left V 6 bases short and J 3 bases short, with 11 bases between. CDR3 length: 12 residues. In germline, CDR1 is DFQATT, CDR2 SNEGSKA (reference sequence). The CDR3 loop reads CSALKDHTEAFF. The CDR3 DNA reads TGCAGTGCCCTAAAGGACCACACTGAAGCTTTCTTT.

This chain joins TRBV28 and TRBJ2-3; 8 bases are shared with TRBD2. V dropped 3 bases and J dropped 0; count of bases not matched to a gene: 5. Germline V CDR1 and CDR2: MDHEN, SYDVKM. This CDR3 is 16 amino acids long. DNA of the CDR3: TGTGCCAGCAGTTTTGAAGTAGCGGGAAGCACAGATACGCAGTATTTT. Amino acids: CASSFEVAGSTDTQYF.

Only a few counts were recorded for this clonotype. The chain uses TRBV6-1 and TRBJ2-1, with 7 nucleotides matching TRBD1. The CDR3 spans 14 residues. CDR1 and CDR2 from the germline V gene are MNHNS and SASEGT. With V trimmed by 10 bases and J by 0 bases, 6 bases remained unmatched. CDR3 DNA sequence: TGTGCCACTCGGGACAGAGACTCCTACAATGAGCAGTTCTTC. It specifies CATRDRDSYNEQFF.

The DNA of the CDR3 is TGTGCCACCAGCCGAAGACAGAACACTGAAGCTTTCTTT. This codes for CATSRRQNTEAFF. The chain links TRBV15 to TRBJ1-1; no clear D. The CDR3 contains 13 residues. Germline V gene sequence: CDR1 LNHNV, CDR2 YYDKDF (reference sequence). V dropped 5 bases and J dropped 1 base, with 8 bases sitting between them.

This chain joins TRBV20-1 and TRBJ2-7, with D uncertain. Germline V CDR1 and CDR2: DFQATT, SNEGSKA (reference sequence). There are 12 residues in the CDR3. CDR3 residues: CRAEETIYEQYF. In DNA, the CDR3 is TGCAGGGCCGAAGAAACTATCTACGAGCAGTACTTC.